The entry below describes one T cell receptor (beta chain). Under the authors' procedure: Reference gene primer amplification gave nucleated cell count estimates. Clones were read by immunoSEQ multiplex PCR, and TCRdb kept only the in-frame ones, dropping some. For V, J and clone size, that table is used; D and trimming come from the DNA. The sample records roughly 350,000 clones, 75% to 90% being singletons. The source of the sample is a study of blood T cell repertoires in COVID-19. Looking at the study overall: COVID-19 samples, acute and convalescent, were from the United States, Italy and Spain. In each case, the material was cDNA or gDNA derived from T cells, B-cell-depleted T cells, or PBMCs.

The CDR3 is 13 amino acids. V shed 1 base and J shed 5 bases, with 8 bases lying between them. From germline, CDR1 is LNHDA and CDR2 SQIVND (reference sequence). What was sequenced was peripheral blood. The chain recombines TRBV19 with TRBJ2-5; D unclear. The TCR was taken from a woman aged 18-29 years with acute or convalescent COVID-19. DNA for the CDR3: TGTGCCAGTAGTATAGCACGGTGGGAGACCCAGTACTTC. Translating it yields CASSIARWETQYF.